This T cell receptor (beta chain) was identified in a study of T cell changes during pregnancy in multiple sclerosis. Libraries were prepared by immunoSEQ multiplex PCR; TCRdb keeps only in-frame clonotypes and omits some of them. The table has nearly 60,000 clones, about 90% seen once. Germline V lookup: CDR1 SGHRS, CDR2 YFSETQ. Trimming cost V 4 bases and J 1 base; bases outside gene matches: 4. This CDR3 contains 14 residues. Sequencing was performed on CD4+ T cells from peripheral blood mononuclear cells, taken after pregnancy. The genes are TRBV5-1 and TRBJ2-5; 7 bases map to TRBD1. This TCR was sampled from a female donor in good health, enrolled as a control in a pregnancy study. CDR3 protein: CASSLGQAQETQYF. In nucleotides, the CDR3 is TGCGCCAGCAGCCTCGGACAGGCCCAAGAGACCCAGTACTTC.